This T cell receptor beta chain stems from a study of CD8 T cells in ankylosing spondylitis (dated by TCRdb to the late 2010s). Regarding the research as a whole: The study profiled T cell receptor beta repertoires in healthy donors and ankylosing spondylitis patients to find disease-linked TCR variants. Peripheral blood samples were taken, and synovial fluid was additionally collected from ankylosing spondylitis patients. In total, the full study cohort was made up of nearly 110 healthy donors and approximately 27 ankylosing spondylitis patients. Results the study describes overall, beyond this receptor: The disease-linked clones were reported as significantly enriched in matched synovial fluid samples from ankylosing spondylitis patients. A TCR beta motif made up of fewer than 10 highly homologous amino acid variants appeared to be characteristic of blood from ankylosing spondylitis patients. In peripheral blood, the disease-linked clones were found at relatively low frequencies and had a CD8+ phenotype. Some motif variants were previously reported in synovial fluid and blood of reactive arthritis patients, suggesting common disease-initiation mechanisms.

Sequenced on an Illumina HiSeq 2500. Quantitative 5'-RACE with molecular barcodes was the method used to prepare the TCR beta libraries. As for how the authors treated the data: A new computational method based on a probabilistic model of VDJ rearrangement was used to identify disease-linked TCR variants. In-frame beta chains were kept once TCRdb had trimmed the public reads at Q25 with fastp and called clones with MiXCR. Merged by CDR3 protein, the rows form single entries marked with the most common genes and DNA. These V and J calls derive from TCRdb rather than the authors' analysis. This sample comprises 40,000 to 55,000 distinct CDR3 sequences, about 7% of them detected only once. The biggest ten clones account for about 8.5% of the sample. Regarding this clonotype: This clone's antigen is unknown. No quality values exist for individual bases; no much larger clone is one base distant.

From the germline V gene, CDR1 is KGHSH and CDR2 is LQKENI. Reading from cysteine to phenylalanine, the CDR3 counts 20 amino acids. This entry keeps only the CDR3 DNA: 60 bases, framed from base 1. V gives up 2 bases and J gives up 5 bases, and the segment between their germline ends measures 28 bases. Specimen: blood, either unsorted or a sorted T cell fraction (not recorded which). This receptor chain uses TRBV18 and TRBJ1-5; the D segment could be TRBD1, given 6 matching bases. The receptor was derived from a female donor with ankylosing spondylitis or in good health (not recorded which). The CDR3 amino acid sequence is: CASSPTPQGWGVSTYQPQHF. DNA sequence: TGTGCCAGCTCACCAACACCCCAGGGGTGGGGAGTATCCACTTATCAGCCCCAGCATTTT.